The 10 T cell receptor beta chains below were found in one sample sequenced in a study of long-term antiretroviral therapy in people with HIV. The assay used was immunoSEQ (version v3.0), run at survey level. The assay was immunoSEQ multiplex PCR, and TCRdb's table has in-frame clones only and misses some. In the table there are roughly 3,500 clones, about 88% of which are singletons. The source was unsorted PBMCs, collected 0.3 years after starting antiretroviral therapy. Every receptor here comes from a woman between 50 and 59 years old with HIV.

This clone was picked up a small number of times. This chain connects TRBV7-3 to TRBJ2-5; no reliable D call. Trimming shortened V by 3 bases and J by 7 bases, and 9 bases separated the two germline ends. The CDR3 is 12 residues long. Germline V gene sequence: CDR1 SGHTA, CDR2 FQGTGA. The CDR3 reads CASSLGLGTQYF. The CDR3 DNA follows: TGTGCCAGCAGCTTGGGTCTAGGGACCCAGTACTTC. Drawing the rest from reference TRBV7-3 and TRBJ2-5, the complete variable domain is GAGVSQTPSNKVTEKGKYVELRCDPISGHTALYWYRQSLGQGPEFLIYFQGTGAADDSGLPNDRFFAVRPEGSVSTLKIQRTERGDSAVYLCASSLGLGTQYFGPGTRLLVL.

The chain is built from TRBV7-9 and TRBJ2-1, with 8 bases aligning to TRBD2. The V gene's germline CDR1 is SEHNR and CDR2 FQNEAQ (reference sequence). The CDR3 sequence is 14 residues long. The V segment lost 3 bases and the J segment 5 bases; nucleotides outside the gene matches: 3. The CDR3 spells CASSLGTRDNEQFF. In nucleotides, the CDR3 is TGTGCCAGCAGCTTGGGGACTAGGGACAATGAGCAGTTCTTC. Filled out from reference TRBV7-9 and TRBJ2-1, the complete variable domain reads DTGVSQNPRHKITKRGQNVTFRCDPISEHNRLYWYRQTLGQGPEFLTYFQNEAQLEKSRLLSDRFSAERPKGSFSTLEIQRTEQGDSAMYLCASSLGTRDNEQFFGPGTRLTVL.

This chain connects TRBV6-5 to TRBJ1-5; 9 nucleotides match TRBD1. The CDR3 is 15 residues long. Germline CDR1 is MNHEY and CDR2 is SVGAGI. With V trimmed by 1 base and J by 4 bases, 2 bases remained unmatched. In DNA, the CDR3 is TGTGCCAGCAGTTACTTGACAGGGGGGAATCAGCCCCAGCATTTT. Its translation: CASSYLTGGNQPQHF.

The J gene is TRBJ2-7, the V gene TRBV6-1, with 7 positions matching TRBD2. CDR3 length: 15 residues. With 0 bases clipped from V and 5 bases from J, the junction kept 7 bases outside the gene matches. Germline loops: CDR1 MNHNS, CDR2 SASEGT. The CDR3 DNA reads TGTGCCAGCAGTGAAGCGCTTCGGGAGGACCACGAGCAGTACTTC. It codes for CASSEALREDHEQYF.

The chain joins TRBV2 to TRBJ1-1; D not certain. The germline gives CDR1 SNHLY, CDR2 FYNNEI. V lost 4 bases, J lost 0 bases, and 15 bases lay in between. CDR3 length equals 16 residues. CDR3 residues: CASSVNVQEMNTEAFF. The CDR3 nucleotides are TGTGCCAGCAGTGTAAATGTCCAGGAAATGAACACTGAAGCTTTCTTT.

The chain uses TRBV6-1 and TRBJ2-2; 8 bases are a match to TRBD2. Germline V gene sequence: CDR1 MNHNS, CDR2 SASEGT. This CDR3 region has 15 residues. After removal of 6 bases from V and 4 bases from J, the junction contained 7 bases not matched to a gene. The CDR3 coding sequence is TGTGCCAGCAGCCGCGGGGGGCCCAGCACCGGGGAGCTGTTTTTT. Residues: CASSRGGPSTGELFF.

The V gene is TRBV5-6, the J gene TRBJ2-5; no reliable D call. V lost 4 bases, J lost 5 bases, and 12 bases lay in between. Germline V gives CDR1 SGHDT, CDR2 YYEEEE. CDR3 length: 13 residues. The CDR3 here is CASSDSDLETQYF. The CDR3 bases are TGTGCCAGCAGCGATTCGGACCTGGAGACCCAGTACTTC.

J is TRBJ1-5 and V is TRBV27; the D gene is possibly TRBD1 (6 bases). Trimming cost V 3 bases and J 9 bases, with 12 bases left between them. The CDR3 runs 13 residues. From germline, CDR1 is MNHEY and CDR2 SMNVEV (reference sequence). The CDR3 loop is CASSFGQLRPQHF. CDR3 DNA sequence: TGTGCCAGCAGTTTCGGACAGCTCAGGCCCCAGCATTTT.

This chain joins TRBV2 and TRBJ1-1; 8 bases agree with TRBD1. CDR1 and CDR2 from the germline V gene are SNHLY and FYNNEI. The CDR3 runs to 15 residues. Trimming removed 6 bases from V and 1 base from J; junction bases left unmatched: 7. This CDR3 reads CASSGRTGRNTEAFF. The CDR3 DNA follows: TGTGCCAGCAGCGGCCGGACAGGGCGGAACACTGAAGCTTTCTTT.

This clone was counted only a few times. This sequence joins TRBV7-6 and TRBJ2-1; D not resolved. V was cut by 1 base and J by 5 bases, with 6 bases left in between. Germline V gene lookup returns CDR1 SGHVS and CDR2 FNYEAQ. The CDR3 spans 13 residues. The DNA for the CDR3 is TGTGCCAGCAGCTTAGAGATGGACAATGAGCAGTTCTTC. Its protein product is CASSLEMDNEQFF. Drawing the rest from reference TRBV7-6 and TRBJ2-1, the complete variable domain is GAGVSQSPRYKVTKRGQDVALRCDPISGHVSLYWYRQALGQGPEFLTYFNYEAQQDKSGLPNDRFSAERPEGSISTLTIQRTEQRDSAMYRCASSLEMDNEQFFGPGTRLTVL.